The 5 T cell receptor beta chains given below trace back to one sample, sequenced in a study of tumour-infiltrating T cells in Burkitt lymphoma. Clones were sequenced by immunoSEQ multiplex PCR, and TCRdb holds only the in-frame ones, with some missing. The table lists some 14,000 clones, approximately 71% of them singletons. Input material: tumor tissue. These receptors came from a human donor with diffuse large B-cell lymphoma.

The chain combines TRBV1 with TRBJ2-7; TRBD2, the table's D call, lacks a check against the DNA. TRBV1 is reported as a pseudogene. The CDR3 spans 15 residues. CDR3 nucleotides: TGCACCACCCGGACTAGCGGGAGGTTTAGGTACGAGCAGTACGTC. Protein: CTTRTSGRFRYEQYV.

V is TRBV6-1 and J is TRBJ1-5; D is undetermined. The germline V and J ends were trimmed by 5 bases and 3 bases, with 11 bases remaining between them. The CDR3 is made up of 14 amino acids. CDR1 and CDR2 (germline): MNHNS, SASEGT. The CDR3 DNA reads TGTGCCAGCAGTCGCGACGGAAACAATCAGCCCCAGCATTTT. It codes for CASSRDGNNQPQHF.

The J gene is TRBJ1-1, the V gene TRBV7-9; 7 bases line up with TRBD1. Losses at the gene ends were 7 bases for V and 4 bases for J; bases not matched to a gene: 3. The germline V gene encodes CDR1 SEHNR and CDR2 FQNEAQ (reference sequence). The CDR3 has 12 residues. CDR3 sequence: CASKPGGTEAFF. The CDR3 region has the DNA TGTGCCAGCAAACCAGGGGGCACTGAAGCTTTCTTT.

This clone is medium-sized. The J gene is TRBJ2-4, the V gene TRBV7-9, with D perhaps assigned TRBD1 or TRBD2 (5 bases each). Germline CDR1 reads SEHNR; CDR2 reads FQNEAQ (reference sequence). Deletions cut 5 bases from V and 6 bases from J, with 8 bases between. CDR3 length: 12 amino acids. The CDR3 coding sequence is TGTGCCAGCAGCAGAGGGACAAACATTCAGTACTTC. Amino acids: CASSRGTNIQYF.

This chain connects TRBV18 to TRBJ2-7; D possibly matches TRBD1 or TRBD2 (5 bases each). The CDR3 spans 16 residues. Germline loops: CDR1 KGHSH, CDR2 LQKENI. Between the trimmed V and J ends, which lost 3 bases and 5 bases, there was a span of 20 bases. The CDR3: CASSPQGQGESDEQYV. The CDR3 coding sequence is TGTGCCAGCTCACCTCAAGGGCAGGGAGAGAGCGACGAGCAGTACGTC.